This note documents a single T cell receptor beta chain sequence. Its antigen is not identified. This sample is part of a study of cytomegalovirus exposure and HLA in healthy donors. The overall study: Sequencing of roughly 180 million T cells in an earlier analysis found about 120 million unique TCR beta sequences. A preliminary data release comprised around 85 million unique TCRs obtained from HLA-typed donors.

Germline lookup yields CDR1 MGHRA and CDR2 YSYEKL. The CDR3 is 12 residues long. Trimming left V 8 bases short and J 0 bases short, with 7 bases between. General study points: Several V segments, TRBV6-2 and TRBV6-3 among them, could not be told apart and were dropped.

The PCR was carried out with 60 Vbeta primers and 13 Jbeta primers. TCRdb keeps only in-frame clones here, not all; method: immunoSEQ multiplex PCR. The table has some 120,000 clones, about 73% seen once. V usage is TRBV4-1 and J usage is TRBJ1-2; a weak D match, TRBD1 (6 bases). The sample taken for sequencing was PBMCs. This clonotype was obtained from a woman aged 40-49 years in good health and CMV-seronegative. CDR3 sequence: CASRDTNYGYTF. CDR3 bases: TGCGCCAGCCGGGACACTAACTATGGCTACACCTTC.